This passage covers 20 T cell receptor beta chains from one sample sequenced in a study of T-cell memory formation after mild COVID-19. TCRdb recomputed calls from the 5' RACE reads with MiXCR, one row per CDR3 protein. The data hold over 130,000 distinct CDR3 sequences, with 14% to 15% observed a single time. Source material: PBMCs or a T cell subset sorted from them (not recorded which). The source of these receptors is an adult woman who had mild COVID-19 (a few samples of this study predate the infection). Cell type and time point are not known.

The table lists this clonotype with a few counts. The chain recombines TRBV5-1 with TRBJ1-4; D remains unclear. Germline loops: CDR1 SGHRS, CDR2 YFSETQ. The CDR3 has 14 residues. V lost 0 bases and J 6 bases, leaving 9 bases between the germline ends. The CDR3 sequence is CASSLEGMYEKLFF. Here the CDR3 DNA reads TGCGCCAGCAGCTTGGAAGGGATGTATGAAAAACTGTTTTTT.

This clonotype was seen a handful of times. The chain is built from TRBV12-3 or TRBV12-4 and TRBJ1-1, with unresolved D. V was shortened by 2 bases and J by 1 base, with 8 bases between the two germline ends. The CDR3 covers 14 residues. DNA of the CDR3: TGTGCCAGCAGTTTAACAGCTAAGAACACTGAAGCTTTCTTT. It specifies CASSLTAKNTEAFF.

The chain couples TRBV6-5 to TRBJ2-5; D is unresolved. The CDR3 has 14 residues. V was cut by 4 bases and J by 3 bases, with 12 bases left in between. CDR1 is MNHEY, CDR2 SVGAGI, per germline. The CDR3 protein is CASSSWIGKETQYF. CDR3 sequence (DNA): TGTGCCAGCAGTTCGTGGATAGGAAAAGAGACCCAGTACTTC.

The rearrangement uses TRBV7-6 and TRBJ2-7; D gene uncertain. CDR1 and CDR2 from the germline V gene are SGHVS and FNYEAQ. The CDR3 has 11 residues. Deletions cut 1 base from V and 12 bases from J, with 10 bases between. This CDR3 is CASSLDSQTYF. DNA for the CDR3: TGTGCCAGCAGCTTAGACAGCCAGACGTACTTC.

This clonotype was recorded a few times. The rearrangement uses TRBV9 and TRBJ1-5, with 7 bases aligning to TRBD1. This CDR3 contains 13 residues. With V trimmed by 3 bases and J by 6 bases, 3 bases remained unmatched. Germline V gene sequence: CDR1 SGDLS, CDR2 YYNGEE. As DNA, the CDR3 is TGTGCCAGCAGCGGACAGGGAGGTCAGCCCCAGCATTTT. It codes for CASSGQGGQPQHF.

The gene calls are TRBV4-2 and TRBJ2-1; D uncertain. Germline-derived CDR1 and CDR2 are LGHNA and YNFKEQ. There are 15 residues in the CDR3. V gave up 4 bases and J gave up 2 bases, with 12 bases separating them. CDR3 nucleotide sequence: TGTGCCAGCAGCCTCCCGGACCTCGCCTACAATGAGCAGTTCTTC. It is translated as CASSLPDLAYNEQFF.

This chain uses TRBV6-2 or TRBV6-3 with TRBJ2-3; unclear D gene. Trimming shortened V by 2 bases and J by 1 base, and 16 bases separated the two germline ends. Per the germline V gene, CDR1 is MNHEY and CDR2 is SVGEGT. This CDR3 region has 17 residues. The CDR3 DNA follows: TGTGCCAGCAGTTACCGGTCGAGGCTACCTGGCACAGATACGCAGTATTTT. Its translation: CASSYRSRLPGTDTQYF.

This clonotype was counted only a few times. The rearrangement links TRBV12-3 or TRBV12-4 to TRBJ2-7; D remains unclear. CDR3 length: 12 amino acids. Trimming removed 3 bases from V and 4 bases from J, with 7 bases in between. DNA for the CDR3: TGTGCCAGCAGTTTCGAGTGGTACGAGCAGTACTTC. Amino acids: CASSFEWYEQYF.

This clonotype was observed many times. The V and J genes are TRBV2 and TRBJ1-1; 8 nucleotides match TRBD1. This CDR3 comprises 13 residues. CDR1 and CDR2 (germline): SNHLY, FYNNEI. J was trimmed by 1 base and V by 6 bases; bases with no gene match: 1. CDR3 amino acids: CASRDRENTEAFF. CDR3 bases: TGTGCCAGCAGGGACAGGGAGAACACTGAAGCTTTCTTT.

The CDR3 loop is CASNGRDRQNTEAFF. The CDR3, as DNA: TGTGCCAGCAATGGGAGGGACAGGCAGAACACTGAAGCTTTCTTT. This chain uses TRBV7-9 with TRBJ1-1, with 8 positions matching TRBD1. This CDR3 region has 15 residues. V lost 7 bases to trimming and J lost 1 base; unmatched junction nucleotides: 8. CDR1 is SEHNR and CDR2 is FQNEAQ in the germline V gene (reference sequence).

The chain couples TRBV29-1 to TRBJ2-7; TRBD2 aligns across 7 bases. CDR1 and CDR2 (germline): SQVTM, ANQGSEA. This CDR3 spans 13 amino acids. With 3 bases clipped from V and 3 bases from J, the junction kept 5 bases outside the gene matches. CDR3 region: CSVEAGVRYEQYF. CDR3 nucleotide sequence: TGCAGCGTTGAGGCGGGGGTACGCTACGAGCAGTACTTC.

The chain has TRBV4-1 and TRBJ2-7, with 7 bases that match TRBD1. Per germline, CDR1 MGHRA and CDR2 YSYEKL. This CDR3 is 14 amino acids long. V gave up 8 bases and J gave up 1 base; unmatched junction bases: 8. This CDR3 is CASRRTGESYEQYF. CDR3 sequence (DNA): TGCGCCAGCCGCAGGACAGGCGAGTCCTACGAGCAGTACTTC.

This clonotype was found a few times. V and J are TRBV6-5 and TRBJ2-1; 7 positions match TRBD2. This CDR3 has 13 amino acids. J lost 3 bases, V lost 10 bases, and 6 bases had no gene match. Germline CDR1 MNHEY, CDR2 SVGAGI. CDR3 coding DNA: TGTGCCATCTCTAGCGGATACTACAATGAGCAGTTCTTC. Translation gives CAISSGYYNEQFF.

The V and J genes are TRBV5-1 and TRBJ1-1; no clear D. V lost 7 bases and J 3 bases, leaving 28 bases between the germline ends. Per germline, CDR1 SGHRS and CDR2 YFSETQ. This CDR3 comprises 18 residues. CDR3 in amino acids: CASGPYVAPQIRDTEAFF. The CDR3 DNA follows: TGCGCCAGCGGCCCCTACGTGGCGCCCCAAATCCGGGACACTGAAGCTTTCTTT.

This clonotype showed up many times. The chain links TRBV7-6 to TRBJ2-7, with TRBD1 identical over 10 bases. Germline CDR1 is SGHVS and CDR2 is FNYEAQ. Trimming at V came to 2 bases and at J to 4 bases, leaving 5 bases not matched to a gene. This CDR3 spans 15 amino acids. CDR3 residues: CASSLPGQGPYEQYF. CDR3 DNA: TGTGCCAGCAGCTTACCGGGACAGGGGCCATACGAGCAGTACTTC.

In its sample, this clonotype was seen a few times. V and J are TRBV6-4 and TRBJ2-2, with unresolved D. The germline V gene has CDR1 MRHNA and CDR2 SNTAGT. The CDR3 runs to 13 residues. Trimming removed 4 bases from V and 2 bases from J, with 5 bases in between. CDR3 region: CASSGSNTGELFF. DNA for the CDR3: TGTGCCAGCAGTGGGTCCAACACCGGGGAGCTGTTTTTT.

This clonotype was seen repeatedly, ten times or more. This sequence joins TRBV11-2 and TRBJ2-3; TRBD2 might be the D (6 bases). The CDR3 runs 15 residues. The germline V gene encodes CDR1 SGHAT and CDR2 FQNNGV. Trimming left V 3 bases short and J 0 bases short, with 10 bases between. CDR3 loop: CASSLGTSSTDTQYF. The CDR3 bases are TGTGCCAGCAGCTTGGGGACTTCTAGCACAGATACGCAGTATTTT.

This clonotype was seen more than once but under ten times. V is TRBV12-3 or TRBV12-4 and J is TRBJ2-1, with D perhaps matching TRBD2 (7 bases). V was trimmed by 4 bases and J by 5 bases, leaving 15 bases between them. There are 15 residues in the CDR3. The CDR3 reads CASSWGGAVDNEQFF. The CDR3 DNA reads as TGTGCCAGCAGTTGGGGGGGCGCAGTCGACAATGAGCAGTTCTTC.

This clonotype was seen a handful of times. The chain has TRBV6-6 and TRBJ1-2; D not certain. From germline, CDR1 is MNHNY and CDR2 SVGAGI (reference sequence). There are 16 residues in the CDR3. Trimming took 0 bases from V and 8 from J, leaving 19 bases between them. The CDR3 DNA reads as TGTGCCAGCAGTTACTCGACGTCCCACGACTGGGAGGGCTACACCTTC. This codes for CASSYSTSHDWEGYTF.

J is TRBJ2-3 and V is TRBV7-6; D gene uncertain. The V end was cut by 5 bases, the J end by 3 bases, with 12 bases between. CDR3 size: 14 residues. Germline V gene lookup returns CDR1 SGHVS and CDR2 FNYEAQ. CDR3 protein: CASSLTYGTDTQYF. The CDR3 DNA reads TGTGCCAGCAGCCTAACGTACGGGACAGATACGCAGTATTTT.